Listed below are T cell receptor beta chains from one sample, sequenced in a study of cytomegalovirus exposure and HLA in healthy donors. Sequenced by immunoSEQ multiplex PCR; TCRdb stores in-frame clones only, minus some. The table shows about 130,000 clones, with roughly 86% occurring only once. Sequencing was performed on PBMCs. These receptors all stem from a man aged 30-40 years in good health and CMV-seronegative. CDR3s include the opening cysteine and the closing phenylalanine or tryptophan. D genes are given only for firm matches. Clone size is not always given. Where it is, it says once, few, many or a class for expanded clones.

clone_size	j_call	d_call	v_call	cdr3_aa	cdr3_nt
NA	TRBJ2-7	NA	TRBV4-3	CASSGGRGYEQYF	TGCGCCAGCAGCGGGGGCCGCGGCTACGAGCAGTACTTC
NA	TRBJ2-7	NA	TRBV5-1	CASSFSAGPSYEQYF	TGCGCCAGCAGCTTCTCGGCGGGCCCCTCCTACGAGCAGTACTTC
NA	TRBJ2-5	NA	TRBV7-2	CASSLVPAQYF	TGTGCCAGCAGCTTAGTACCGGCCCAGTACTTC
NA	TRBJ1-1	NA	TRBV15	CATSREWGAEAFF	TGTGCCACCAGCAGAGAATGGGGAGCTGAAGCTTTCTTT
NA	TRBJ2-1	NA	TRBV19	CASSLEAYNEQFF	TGTGCCAGTAGTTTGGAGGCCTACAATGAGCAGTTCTTC
NA	TRBJ2-7	TRBD2	TRBV6-5	CASTPGTSGSYEQYF	TGTGCCAGCACCCCAGGGACTAGCGGGTCCTACGAGCAGTACTTC
NA	TRBJ2-5	NA	TRBV5-1	CASSYNRELETQYF	TGCGCCAGCAGCTACAACAGGGAGTTGGAGACCCAGTACTTC
NA	TRBJ1-1	NA	TRBV7-8	CASSVSHAMNTEAFF	TGTGCCAGCAGCGTAAGCCACGCCATGAACACTGAAGCTTTCTTT
NA	TRBJ1-2	NA	TRBV29-1	CSVEMAEFNYGYTF	TGCAGCGTTGAAATGGCGGAGTTCAACTATGGCTACACCTTC
NA	TRBJ1-1	NA	TRBV7-2	CASSYLAEAFF	TGTGCCAGCAGCTATCTAGCTGAAGCTTTCTTT
NA	TRBJ1-4	NA	TRBV5-6	CASSFWGAREKLFF	TGTGCCAGCAGCTTTTGGGGGGCGCGGGAGAAACTGTTTTTT
NA	TRBJ2-4	TRBD1	TRBV7-9	CASSFPLDRAPQYF	TGTGCCAGCAGCTTCCCTCTCGACAGGGCCCCTCAGTACTTC
NA	TRBJ1-3	NA	TRBV7-9	CASSLGTGSPRNTIYF	TGTGCCAGCAGCTTAGGCACAGGCTCCCCCAGAAACACCATATATTTT
NA	TRBJ2-7	NA	TRBV9	CASSGATDEQYF	TGTGCCAGCAGCGGGGCCACGGACGAGCAGTACTTC
NA	TRBJ2-3	TRBD2	TRBV29-1	CSGRGEDTQYF	TGCAGCGGCCGGGGGGAAGATACGCAGTATTTT
NA	TRBJ1-1	TRBD1	TRBV4-1	CASSHATGGDTEAFF	TGCGCCAGCAGCCACGCCACAGGGGGGGACACTGAAGCTTTCTTT
few	TRBJ1-2	NA	TRBV6-5	CASSGGSYGYTF	TGTGCCAGCAGTGGAGGGAGCTATGGCTACACCTTC
once	TRBJ1-1	NA	TRBV29-1	CSGREGVGTEAFF	TGCAGCGGGAGGGAGGGAGTAGGGACTGAAGCTTTCTTT
NA	TRBJ2-7	TRBD2	TRBV5-1	CASSLRDTGGSEQYF	TGCGCCAGCAGCTTGCGAGACACGGGGGGATCCGAGCAGTACTTC
NA	TRBJ2-1	NA	TRBV5-3	CARSSEGRPEQFF	TGTGCCAGAAGCTCGGAGGGAAGACCGGAGCAGTTCTTC
few	TRBJ2-2	TRBD2	TRBV4-2	CASSQTSGRTGELFF	TGTGCCAGCAGCCAGACTAGCGGGAGAACCGGGGAGCTGTTTTTT
NA	TRBJ1-1	NA	TRBV4-2	CASSQGLARENTEAFF	TGTGCCAGCAGCCAAGGCCTGGCGAGGGAGAACACTGAAGCTTTCTTT
NA	TRBJ2-5	NA	TRBV30	CAWSVRLGSQETQYF	TGTGCCTGGAGTGTAAGGCTGGGCAGTCAAGAGACCCAGTACTTC
NA	TRBJ2-1	NA	TRBV1	CTSSQGTGGKNEQFF	TGCACCAGCAGCCAGGGGACAGGGGGCAAGAATGAGCAGTTCTTC
NA	TRBJ2-5	NA	TRBV5-4	CASSLGRTGNVETQYF	TGTGCCAGCAGCTTAGGTAGAACAGGGAACGTGGAGACCCAGTACTTC
NA	TRBJ2-7	TRBD1	TRBV5-6	CASSKYPGQGNREQYF	TGTGCCAGCAGCAAATACCCGGGACAGGGGAACCGCGAGCAGTACTTC
NA	TRBJ2-3	TRBD2	TRBV9	CASSVSLAGRGMPDTQYF	TGTGCCAGCAGCGTCAGCCTAGCGGGAAGGGGGATGCCAGATACGCAGTATTTT
once	TRBJ2-1	TRBD2	TRBV7-2	CASSWGLAGEMVF	TGTGCCAGCAGCTGGGGACTAGCGGGAGAAATGGTCTTC
NA	TRBJ2-2	TRBD1	TRBV7-7	CASSLLNRGGELFF	TGTGCCAGCAGCCTATTAAACAGGGGCGGGGAGCTGTTTTTT
NA	TRBJ2-7	NA	TRBV29-1	CSVVGLPLEPHEQYF	TGCAGCGTTGTTGGGTTGCCGCTAGAGCCCCACGAGCAGTACTTC
NA	TRBJ2-1	TRBD1	TRBV6-5	CASSYGQGIFDEQFF	TGTGCCAGCAGTTACGGACAGGGGATTTTCGATGAGCAGTTCTTC
NA	TRBJ2-2	TRBD2	TRBV6-8	CASSTQRGDTGELFF	TGTGCCAGCAGTACCCAGCGGGGGGACACCGGGGAGCTGTTTTTT
NA	TRBJ2-5	NA	TRBV29-1	CSVEAGGAGGGRAEETQYF	TGCAGCGTCGAAGCAGGGGGCGCGGGTGGCGGGAGGGCTGAAGAGACCCAGTACTTC
NA	TRBJ2-3	NA	TRBV7-2	CASRRDIITDTQYF	TGTGCCAGCAGAAGGGACATAATCACAGATACGCAGTATTTT
NA	TRBJ2-7	TRBD1	TRBV5-1	CASSFGTGAYEQYF	TGCGCCAGCAGCTTTGGGACAGGGGCCTACGAGCAGTACTTC
NA	TRBJ1-5	NA	TRBV10-3	CAISDPRGAGNQPQHF	TGTGCCATCAGTGACCCGCGGGGGGCTGGCAATCAGCCCCAGCATTTT
NA	TRBJ2-7	TRBD2	TRBV7-9	CASSPPGLATQSHEQYF	TGTGCCAGCAGTCCTCCGGGACTAGCGACCCAGTCCCACGAGCAGTACTTC
NA	TRBJ1-1	TRBD1	TRBV28	CASTPRGQGDAFF	TGTGCCAGCACTCCCAGGGGGCAGGGAGATGCTTTCTTT
NA	TRBJ1-2	TRBD1	TRBV19	CASSTGQGSDVDGYTF	TGTGCCAGTAGTACCGGACAGGGAAGTGATGTAGATGGCTACACCTTC
NA	TRBJ2-3	TRBD2	TRBV6-1	CAISGRLAGVISTDTQYF	TGTGCCATCAGTGGACGACTAGCGGGAGTGATCTCAACAGATACGCAGTATTTT
NA	TRBJ2-7	TRBD1	TRBV2	CASGDRGSSYEQYF	TGTGCCAGCGGGGACAGGGGGAGCTCCTACGAGCAGTACTTC
NA	TRBJ2-4	NA	TRBV19	CASRRDNQKNIQYF	TGTGCCAGCCGCCGGGACAATCAAAAAAACATTCAGTACTTC
NA	TRBJ2-7	NA	TRBV7-9	CASSLGQRLVDEQYF	TGTGCCAGCAGCTTAGGGCAGCGGCTCGTAGACGAGCAGTACTTC
NA	TRBJ1-3	NA	TRBV5-6	CASSLGLPSSGNTIYF	TGTGCCAGCAGCTTGGGACTCCCGAGCTCTGGAAACACCATATATTTT
NA	TRBJ2-2	TRBD2	TRBV19	CASSITSGANTGELFF	TGTGCCAGTAGTATAACTAGCGGAGCCAACACCGGGGAGCTGTTTTTT
NA	TRBJ2-1	TRBD2	TRBV7-9	CASSFGRGGPYNEQFF	TGTGCCAGCAGCTTCGGTCGGGGGGGGCCCTACAATGAGCAGTTCTTC
NA	TRBJ2-1	TRBD2	TRBV29-1	CSVDGGDPTYNEQFF	TGCAGCGTTGATGGGGGGGACCCGACCTACAATGAGCAGTTCTTC
NA	TRBJ1-1	NA	TRBV7-8	CASSQKNEQGLRTEAFF	TGTGCCAGCAGCCAAAAGAATGAACAGGGTCTCCGCACTGAAGCTTTCTTT
NA	TRBJ2-7	NA	TRBV4-3	CASSQDLRLRYEQYF	TGCGCCAGCAGCCAAGATCTTCGGCTCAGGTACGAGCAGTACTTC
NA	TRBJ2-7	NA	TRBV11-2	CASSYRQGREYEQYF	TGTGCCAGCAGCTATCGACAGGGGCGGGAGTACGAGCAGTACTTC
NA	TRBJ2-7	TRBD2	TRBV18	CASSPPVSLAGLDDEQYF	TGTGCCAGCTCACCACCGGTAAGCCTAGCAGGACTAGACGACGAGCAGTACTTC
NA	TRBJ2-3	TRBD2	TRBV10-2	CASLSGRETDTQYF	TGCGCCAGCCTTAGCGGGAGGGAGACAGATACGCAGTATTTT